The 21 T cell receptor beta chains listed next were all sequenced from one sample in a study of molecular identifiers for immune sequencing clone quantification. Each CDR3 protein is one row after TCRdb ran MiXCR on the PCR reads. Among 460,000 or so distinct CDR3 sequences listed, over 20% were seen once. Sequences were obtained from naive CD8+ T cells from blood, with Jurkat cell RNA spiked in. Indicated subset: FACS-sorted CD8+CD4-CCR7+CD45RA+ naive T cells. These receptors were obtained from a human donor in good health. Some libraries in this study had Jurkat cell RNA spiked in.

The V gene is TRBV12-3 or TRBV12-4, the J gene TRBJ1-2; D is perhaps TRBD1 (5 bases). V gave up 1 base and J gave up 5 bases, with 17 bases separating them. The CDR3 runs 16 residues. CDR3: CASSLEGPDKEYGYTF. In nucleotides, the CDR3 is TGTGCCAGCAGTTTAGAGGGCCCGGACAAGGAGTATGGCTACACCTTC.

The chain is built from TRBV5-1 and TRBJ2-7, with D tentatively TRBD2 (5 bases). Germline V gene lookup returns CDR1 SGHRS and CDR2 YFSETQ. Deletions cut 0 bases from V and 3 bases from J, with 10 bases between. The CDR3 has 14 amino acids. CDR3: CASSLALEDYEQYF. The CDR3 bases are TGCGCCAGCAGCTTGGCCCTGGAGGACTACGAGCAGTACTTC.

The sample holds many counts of this clonotype. The chain couples TRBV4-3 to TRBJ1-6, with unresolved D. Between the trimmed V and J ends, which lost 1 base and 2 bases, there was a span of 6 bases. Germline V CDR1 and CDR2: LGHNA, YSLEER. This CDR3 has 15 residues. The CDR3 sequence: CASSQGTAYNSPLHF. The CDR3, as DNA: TGCGCCAGCAGCCAAGGGACGGCCTATAATTCACCCCTCCACTTT.

This clonotype was recorded many times. This rearrangement joins TRBV28 to TRBJ1-2, with D possibly TRBD1 on 5 matching bases. Trimming took off 6 bases at V and 1 base at J, with 18 bases between the two ends. Germline-derived CDR1 and CDR2 are MDHEN and SYDVKM. This CDR3 is built from 16 residues. This CDR3 reads CASSPKQEGLNYGYTF. CDR3 in DNA: TGTGCCAGCAGCCCCAAACAGGAGGGTCTTAACTATGGCTACACCTTC.

This clonotype was counted only a few times. V gene TRBV4-3 combines with J gene TRBJ2-1; 8 bases fit TRBD2. V lost 0 bases, J lost 8 bases, and 9 bases stayed unmatched. Germline V lookup: CDR1 LGHNA, CDR2 YSLEER. The CDR3 is 16 residues long. The CDR3 nucleotides read TGCGCCAGCAGCCAAGAGTTGGCGGGAGGACTTCATGAGCAGTTCTTC. It encodes CASSQELAGGLHEQFF.

The chain recombines TRBV6-5 with TRBJ2-5; 7 positions match TRBD1. This CDR3 is built from 15 residues. V gave up 2 bases and J gave up 2 bases; unmatched junction bases: 5. CDR1 MNHEY and CDR2 SVGAGI come from the germline V gene. CDR3 DNA sequence: TGTGCCAGCAGTTACCGGGACAGACGTCAAGAGACCCAGTACTTC. It codes for CASSYRDRRQETQYF.

J is TRBJ2-5 and V is TRBV27, with 13 bases identical to TRBD2. This CDR3 contains 16 residues. V trimming: 5 bases; J trimming: 6 bases; junction bases outside the gene matches: 9. Germline assignment: CDR1 MNHEY and CDR2 SMNVEV (reference sequence). The CDR3 region is CASSPGLAGPTKTQYF. Here the CDR3 DNA reads TGTGCCAGCAGTCCGGGACTAGCGGGACCAACAAAGACCCAGTACTTC.

This clonotype was counted many times. DNA for the CDR3: TGTGCCAGCAGTTACTCGACTAGCGGGTATACTAGCACAGATACGCAGTATTTT. This gives the protein CASSYSTSGYTSTDTQYF. The chain employs TRBV6-5 and TRBJ2-3, with 10 bases aligning to TRBD2. CDR3 length equals 18 residues. Germline CDR1 and CDR2: MNHEY and SVGAGI. Trimming cost V 0 bases and J 0 bases; bases outside gene matches: 6.

As to this clonotype: The germline gene is not matched at one end of the junction; a read error may be the cause. The V call is TRBV24-1, the J call TRBJ2-3, with D perhaps given as TRBD1 or TRBD2 (5 bases each). The V gene's germline CDR1 is KGHDR and CDR2 SFDVKD. The CDR3 runs to 15 residues. CDR3: CVTSDFQGARDTQYF. CDR3 in DNA: TGTGTCACCAGTGATTTCCAGGGAGCGAGGGATACGCAGTATTTT.

The V and J genes are TRBV5-4 and TRBJ2-3; D call uncertain. CDR1 SGHNT and CDR2 YYREEE come from the germline V gene (reference sequence). The CDR3 has 12 amino acids. V was clipped by 4 bases and J by 8 bases, with 11 bases between them. The CDR3 protein is CASSPFSGTQYF. CDR3 bases: TGTGCCAGCAGCCCCTTTTCGGGTACGCAGTATTTT.

The chain employs TRBV20-1 and TRBJ1-5; unclear D gene. Trimming took 3 bases from V and 11 from J, leaving 11 bases between them. The CDR3 is 11 amino acids. The germline CDR1 and CDR2 sequences are DFQATT and SNEGSKA (reference sequence). The CDR3, as DNA: TGCAGTGCTAGGATCATCGGGACCCAGCATTTT. Encoded protein: CSARIIGTQHF.

Details on this clonotype: This may be a read error: a much more frequent sequence differs by one nucleotide. The rearrangement links TRBV6-1 to TRBJ1-4; TRBD1 is a possible D gene (6 bases). The CDR3 is 15 amino acids. Germline assignment: CDR1 MNHNS and CDR2 SASEGT. In nucleotides, the CDR3 is TGTGCCGGCAGTGATTGGACAGCGCCTAATGAAAAACTGTTTTTT. As protein: CAGSDWTAPNEKLFF.

This clonotype occurred many times. The chain is built from TRBV30 and TRBJ2-3; no clear D gene. CDR3 size: 11 residues. The germline V gene has CDR1 GTSNPN and CDR2 SVGIG (reference sequence). The V and J ends lost 8 bases and 4 bases respectively, with 10 bases between them. CDR3 in amino acids: CAPHGPDTQYF. The CDR3 nucleotides read TGTGCCCCTCACGGCCCAGATACGCAGTATTTT.

This clonotype was picked up many times. The genes are TRBV20-1 and TRBJ2-3; 14 bases fit TRBD2. The CDR3 is 16 amino acids. Germline lookup yields CDR1 DFQATT and CDR2 SNEGSKA (reference sequence). V lost 4 bases, J lost 5 bases, and 8 bases stayed unmatched. The CDR3 nucleotides read TGCAGTGCTACCGGGACTAGCGGGAGAATTGGAGATACGCAGTATTTT. Its translation is CSATGTSGRIGDTQYF.

This clonotype has a single count. A much more abundant neighbour one base away suggests this may be a read error. The gene calls are TRBV7-9 and TRBJ1-6; no firm D call. CDR1 and CDR2 from the germline V gene are SEHNR and FQNEAQ (reference sequence). The CDR3 is made up of 21 amino acids. The CDR3 DNA follows: TGTGCCAGCAGCCCTATAAATCCCCCCGGACGGGCGAGGGCAGATAATCCACCCCTCCACTTT. Encoded protein: CASSPINPPGRARADNPPLHF.

This clonotype came up a few times. The CDR3 loop is CASSSFGLAGGEQFF. The CDR3 DNA follows: TGTGCCAGTAGTAGCTTCGGACTAGCGGGAGGTGAGCAGTTCTTC. The V gene is TRBV19, the J gene TRBJ2-1; TRBD2 agrees at 14 bases. CDR1 is LNHDA and CDR2 is SQIVND in the germline V gene (reference sequence). The CDR3 is 15 amino acids. J lost 9 bases, V lost 4 bases, and 5 bases had no gene match.

The genes are TRBV6-5 and TRBJ2-7; 9 bases are shared with TRBD1. The CDR3 extends over 16 amino acids. CDR1 and CDR2 from the germline V gene are MNHEY and SVGAGI. Germline trimming cut 0 bases from V and 5 bases from J; bases unmatched to any gene: 8. This chain's CDR3 is CASSYSPDRGRDEQYF. The DNA for the CDR3 is TGTGCCAGCAGTTACTCGCCGGACAGGGGTCGCGACGAGCAGTACTTC.

This clonotype appeared a few times. The rearrangement joins TRBV5-1 to TRBJ2-3; possibly TRBD2 for D (6 bases). V dropped 4 bases and J dropped 4 bases, with 22 bases sitting between them. CDR3 size: 17 residues. CDR1 is SGHRS, CDR2 YFSETQ, per germline. In DNA form, the CDR3 reads TGCGCCAGCAGCCCTATTCGGGACTCCTTTGTATCAGATACGCAGTATTTT. It translates to CASSPIRDSFVSDTQYF.

To note about this clonotype: A much larger clonotype is one base distant, so this may be a read error. This CDR3 fails to terminate in the conserved phenylalanine or tryptophan, so it likely reflects a read error. The gene calls are TRBV25-1 and TRBJ1-1; D is unresolved. V was pared by 4 bases and J by 11 bases, with 14 bases between. CDR1 MGHDK and CDR2 SYGVNS come from the germline V gene. CDR3 length: 12 amino acids. As DNA, the CDR3 is TGTGCCAGCAGTGGAGTCGGTCTTGGGGCTTTCTTG. It codes for CASSGVGLGAFL.

This chain links TRBV30 with TRBJ2-3; D is perhaps TRBD1 or TRBD2 (5 bases each). Germline assignment: CDR1 GTSNPN and CDR2 SVGIG (reference sequence). This CDR3 has 14 residues. V lost 0 bases, J lost 5 bases, and 12 bases lay in between. The CDR3 spells CAWSVGDGEDTQYF. The CDR3 coding sequence is TGTGCCTGGAGTGTAGGGGACGGGGAAGATACGCAGTATTTT.

The chain joins TRBV6-5 to TRBJ2-5, with 7 positions matching TRBD1. Per germline, CDR1 MNHEY and CDR2 SVGAGI. Trimming removed 5 bases from V and 3 bases from J; junction bases left unmatched: 3. This CDR3 contains 13 residues. The CDR3 region has the DNA TGTGCCAGCAGTACCGACAGGGAAGAGACCCAGTACTTC. It specifies CASSTDREETQYF.